One and the same sample provided the 11 T cell receptor beta chains below, sequenced in a study of monozygotic twins with inflammatory bowel disease. TCRdb reprocessed the 5' RACE reads and stores each CDR3 protein as one record, lacking DNA. This sample carries approximately 140,000 distinct CDR3 sequences, with 2.4% going to the ten biggest clones. The sequenced sample consisted of blood. The receptors originated from a human donor with ulcerative colitis or Crohn's disease, or a healthy co-twin of an affected twin (not recorded which).

The chain couples TRBV12-3 or TRBV12-4 to TRBJ2-3. CDR3 length equals 15 residues. This chain's CDR3 is CASSLGPLAADTQYF.

J is TRBJ2-7 and V is TRBV2; TCRdb's assignment of TRBD1 cannot be checked, as there is no DNA. CDR3 length equals 19 residues. The germline V gene encodes CDR1 SNHLY and CDR2 FYNNEI. The CDR3 reads CASSEGLPAPRGGSYEQYF. The full variable domain, rest sourced from reference TRBV2 and TRBJ2-7, is EPEVTQTPSHQVTQMGQEVILRCVPISNHLYFYWYRQILGQKVEFLVSFYNNEISEKSEIFDDQFSVERPDGSNFTLKIRSTKLEDSAMYFCASSEGLPAPRGGSYEQYFGPGTRLTVT.

V is TRBV19 and J is TRBJ2-3; TCRdb selects TRBD1, and the lack of DNA leaves this call unchecked. This CDR3 has 19 amino acids. CDR1 is LNHDA, CDR2 SQIVND, per germline (reference sequence). CDR3 protein: CASSPSLAGRPIGTDTQYF.

The chain is built from TRBV6-1 and TRBJ1-2. Germline CDR1 reads MNHNS; CDR2 reads SASEGT. The CDR3 totals 13 residues. The CDR3 sequence: CASGNRTNYGYTF.

The chain links TRBV7-2 to TRBJ2-5; TCRdb returns TRBD1, unconfirmable since there is no DNA. The germline V gene encodes CDR1 SGHTA and CDR2 FQGNSA. The CDR3 has 14 amino acids. The CDR3 protein is CASSFAGAGETQYF.

V usage is TRBV18 and J usage is TRBJ2-7. Germline V lookup: CDR1 KGHSH, CDR2 LQKENI. This CDR3 is 12 amino acids long. This CDR3 is CASSPSSYEQYF.

The J gene is TRBJ2-1, the V gene TRBV5-8; with no DNA, the TCRdb D assignment of TRBD2 cannot be verified. CDR3 length: 15 amino acids. CDR1 and CDR2 (germline): SGHTS, YDEGEE. CDR3 residues: CASSLRGGRYNEQFF.

The chain links TRBV29-1 to TRBJ2-2; the D call from TCRdb, TRBD1, cannot be confirmed without DNA. The CDR3 totals 13 residues. Germline CDR1 reads SQVTM; CDR2 reads ANQGSEA. Here the CDR3 reads CSVVGQNTGELFF.

V gene TRBV5-1 combines with J gene TRBJ1-2; TCRdb designates TRBD1, a call that cannot be tested without DNA. CDR3 length equals 14 residues. The germline V gene has CDR1 SGHRS and CDR2 YFSETQ. The CDR3 protein is CASSLEGRGYGYTF.

The chain uses TRBV5-1 and TRBJ2-1; TCRdb gives TRBD2 as the D gene, but with no DNA this cannot be confirmed. The CDR3 spans 17 residues. Germline-derived CDR1 and CDR2 are SGHRS and YFSETQ. The CDR3 is CASSFLGSETSGNEQFF.

V gene TRBV29-1 combines with J gene TRBJ2-2; there is no DNA to check the TCRdb D call of TRBD1. The germline CDR1 and CDR2 sequences are SQVTM and ANQGSEA. This CDR3 is built from 14 residues. CDR3 amino acids: CSVGQGANTGELFF.